A selection of T cell receptor beta chains follows, all from one sample in a study of OX40 agonist ivuxolimab in advanced cancers. Assay used: immunoSEQ multiplex PCR; TCRdb lists only in-frame clones, some missing. The sample yields tens of thousands of clones, 87% seen once. The input for sequencing was CD4+ or CD8+ T cells sorted from blood, taken in a trial of the OX40 agonist ivuxolimab. The source is an adult with an advanced solid tumor such as melanoma, head and neck, liver or kidney cancer. Both conserved end residues are part of each CDR3. The D gene is left open where the match is weak. Clone size is not always given. Where it is, it says once, few, many or a class for expanded clones.

v_call: TRBV5-1; j_call: TRBJ2-7; clone_size: NA; d_call: TRBD2; cdr3_nt: TGCGCCAGCAGCTTGGCAGCGGGGGGGCCCGGCGAGCAGTACTTC; cdr3_aa: CASSLAAGGPGEQYF
v_call: TRBV2; j_call: TRBJ2-1; clone_size: NA; d_call: TRBD1; cdr3_nt: TGTGCCAGCAGCAAGGACAGGAGAAAGTTCTCCTACAATGAGCAGTTCTTC; cdr3_aa: CASSKDRRKFSYNEQFF
v_call: TRBV18; j_call: TRBJ1-2; clone_size: NA; d_call: NA; cdr3_nt: TGTGCCAGCTCACCACCGGGGGTTGGCTATGGCTACACCTTC; cdr3_aa: CASSPPGVGYGYTF
v_call: TRBV7-2; j_call: TRBJ2-7; clone_size: NA; d_call: NA; cdr3_nt: TGTGCCAGCAGCTTAGAATCAGGTTACACTTACGAGCAGTACTTC; cdr3_aa: CASSLESGYTYEQYF
v_call: TRBV5-1; j_call: TRBJ2-1; clone_size: NA; d_call: NA; cdr3_nt: TGCGCCAGCAGCTTGGATCTAGTTAGGGATGAGCAGTTCTTC; cdr3_aa: CASSLDLVRDEQFF
v_call: TRBV30; j_call: TRBJ2-1; clone_size: once; d_call: NA; cdr3_nt: TGTGCCTGGAGTGTGAGCCACAATGAGCAGTTCTTC; cdr3_aa: CAWSVSHNEQFF
v_call: TRBV7-8; j_call: TRBJ2-3; clone_size: NA; d_call: NA; cdr3_nt: TGTGCCAGCAGCCTGGCGGAGGGGGATACGCAGTATTTT; cdr3_aa: CASSLAEGDTQYF
v_call: TRBV19; j_call: TRBJ2-7; clone_size: NA; d_call: NA; cdr3_nt: TGTGCCAGTAGCCGTCGTGGTGGGCTCAGCTCCTACGAGCAGTACTTC; cdr3_aa: CASSRRGGLSSYEQYF
v_call: TRBV29-1; j_call: TRBJ2-1; clone_size: NA; d_call: NA; cdr3_nt: TGCAGCGTTGAGCGGTCATCCTACAATGAGCAGTTCTTC; cdr3_aa: CSVERSSYNEQFF
v_call: TRBV10-3; j_call: TRBJ1-6; clone_size: NA; d_call: NA; cdr3_nt: TGTGCCATCAGTGATCAGGGGCGTTCACCCCTCCACTTT; cdr3_aa: CAISDQGRSPLHF
v_call: TRBV5-8; j_call: TRBJ2-2; clone_size: NA; d_call: NA; cdr3_nt: TGTGCCAGCAAGGCCCGGGCCGGGGGCACCGGGGAGCTGTTTTTT; cdr3_aa: CASKARAGGTGELFF
v_call: TRBV6-1; j_call: TRBJ2-7; clone_size: few; d_call: NA; cdr3_nt: TGTGCCAGCAGTGCCCTAGGACGTAGCGGAGCCTACGAGCAGTACTTC; cdr3_aa: CASSALGRSGAYEQYF
v_call: TRBV6-1; j_call: TRBJ2-7; clone_size: NA; d_call: TRBD1; cdr3_nt: TGTGCCAGCAGGACACAGGGGTCCGAGCAGTACTTC; cdr3_aa: CASRTQGSEQYF
v_call: TRBV5-1; j_call: TRBJ1-1; clone_size: NA; d_call: NA; cdr3_nt: TGCGCCAGCAGCTTGGAAGGGTTTGGAGCTTTCTTT; cdr3_aa: CASSLEGFGAFF
v_call: TRBV6-6; j_call: TRBJ2-7; clone_size: NA; d_call: TRBD1; cdr3_nt: TGTGCCAGCAGCCCCGGGACAGGGTCAAACTACGAGCAGTACTTC; cdr3_aa: CASSPGTGSNYEQYF
v_call: TRBV11-2; j_call: TRBJ1-2; clone_size: NA; d_call: NA; cdr3_nt: TGTGCCAGCAGCAGAAACAGTCTAGGCTACACCTTC; cdr3_aa: CASSRNSLGYTF
v_call: TRBV5-1; j_call: TRBJ2-5; clone_size: NA; d_call: TRBD1; cdr3_nt: TGCGCCAGCAGCCAGGGACAGGGATTAGGGGAGACCCAGTACTTC; cdr3_aa: CASSQGQGLGETQYF
v_call: TRBV7-9; j_call: TRBJ1-1; clone_size: NA; d_call: NA; cdr3_nt: TGTGCCAGCAGCTTAGAGAACTTACTTTTT; cdr3_aa: CASSLENLLF
v_call: TRBV29-1; j_call: TRBJ2-5; clone_size: NA; d_call: NA; cdr3_nt: TGCAGCGTCTCCTCAGGGGGGAAAGAGACCCAGTACTTC; cdr3_aa: CSVSSGGKETQYF
v_call: TRBV30; j_call: TRBJ1-2; clone_size: NA; d_call: TRBD1; cdr3_nt: TGTGCCGGCTCTCGGACAGGGAGAGGCTACACCTTC; cdr3_aa: CAGSRTGRGYTF
v_call: TRBV27; j_call: TRBJ2-1; clone_size: NA; d_call: TRBD2; cdr3_nt: TGTGTCGTATCTAGCGGGGGGGCATACAATGAGCAGTTCTTC; cdr3_aa: CVVSSGGAYNEQFF
v_call: TRBV7-8; j_call: TRBJ1-4; clone_size: few; d_call: NA; cdr3_nt: TGTGCCAGCAGCTCGCTCGGCTATGAAAAACTGTTTTTT; cdr3_aa: CASSSLGYEKLFF
v_call: TRBV29-1; j_call: TRBJ2-7; clone_size: NA; d_call: TRBD1; cdr3_nt: TGCAGCGTTGCGCGGACAGGGACCTACGAGCAGTACTTC; cdr3_aa: CSVARTGTYEQYF
v_call: TRBV2; j_call: TRBJ2-3; clone_size: NA; d_call: NA; cdr3_nt: TGTGCCAGCAGCCGGGACCTTAGCGCAGATACGCAGTATTTT; cdr3_aa: CASSRDLSADTQYF
v_call: TRBV11-2; j_call: TRBJ1-2; clone_size: NA; d_call: TRBD1; cdr3_nt: TGTGCCAGCAGCGCACTAGGGGGCCTCGGAGCGAACTATGGCTACACCTTC; cdr3_aa: CASSALGGLGANYGYTF
v_call: TRBV6-1; j_call: TRBJ1-4; clone_size: once; d_call: NA; cdr3_nt: TGTGCCAGCAAGAGGGGAGGTGAAAAACTGTTTTTT; cdr3_aa: CASKRGGEKLFF
v_call: TRBV5-1; j_call: TRBJ2-2; clone_size: NA; d_call: NA; cdr3_nt: TGCGCCAGCAGCCCCTCGGGGGGCGCTGAAACCGGGGAGCTGTTTTTT; cdr3_aa: CASSPSGGAETGELFF
v_call: TRBV30; j_call: TRBJ1-1; clone_size: NA; d_call: NA; cdr3_nt: TGTGCCTGGAGTTTAGGGGCCTACATGAACACTGAAGCTTTCTTT; cdr3_aa: CAWSLGAYMNTEAFF
v_call: TRBV11-2; j_call: TRBJ2-2; clone_size: NA; d_call: TRBD2; cdr3_nt: TGTGCCAGCAGCCTCACGTTAAGCGGGAGGGGTACCGGGGAGCTGTTTTTT; cdr3_aa: CASSLTLSGRGTGELFF
v_call: TRBV7-9; j_call: TRBJ2-1; clone_size: NA; d_call: NA; cdr3_nt: TGTGCCAGCAGCCCAAGGCTAAGAAGCTCCTACAATGAGCAGTTCTTC; cdr3_aa: CASSPRLRSSYNEQFF
v_call: TRBV28; j_call: TRBJ2-7; clone_size: NA; d_call: TRBD2; cdr3_nt: TGTGCCAGCAGTTCCTCACCTCTAGCGGGGGATTCCTACGAGCAGTACTTC; cdr3_aa: CASSSSPLAGDSYEQYF
v_call: TRBV13; j_call: TRBJ2-7; clone_size: NA; d_call: NA; cdr3_nt: TGTGCCAGCAGCTTAGGCGGGAGCCCCCCCTACGAGCAGTACTTC; cdr3_aa: CASSLGGSPPYEQYF
v_call: TRBV5-4; j_call: TRBJ2-3; clone_size: NA; d_call: NA; cdr3_nt: TGTGCCAGCAGCTTATCGGCCCAAGTGGGCACAGATACGCAGTATTTT; cdr3_aa: CASSLSAQVGTDTQYF
v_call: TRBV6-1; j_call: TRBJ2-2; clone_size: NA; d_call: NA; cdr3_nt: TGTGCCAGCAGTGTCCATCTGGACCAGCGGCCGACCGGGGAGCTGTTTTTT; cdr3_aa: CASSVHLDQRPTGELFF
v_call: TRBV7-2; j_call: TRBJ2-7; clone_size: NA; d_call: TRBD2; cdr3_nt: TGTGCCAGCAGCCGGGAGAGCGGGGGCTCCTACGAGCAGTACTTC; cdr3_aa: CASSRESGGSYEQYF
v_call: TRBV5-4; j_call: TRBJ2-2; clone_size: NA; d_call: TRBD1; cdr3_nt: TGTGCCAGCAGCTTAGGACGACCGGTCGGGACAGGGAACACCGGGGAGCTGTTTTTT; cdr3_aa: CASSLGRPVGTGNTGELFF
v_call: TRBV5-6; j_call: TRBJ1-3; clone_size: NA; d_call: NA; cdr3_nt: TGTGCCAGCAGCTTTTTGGGTTTCGGAAACACCATATATTTT; cdr3_aa: CASSFLGFGNTIYF
v_call: TRBV6-1; j_call: TRBJ2-3; clone_size: few; d_call: NA; cdr3_nt: TGTGCCAGCAGTGTTGGAATCACAGATACGCAGTATTTT; cdr3_aa: CASSVGITDTQYF
v_call: TRBV19; j_call: TRBJ2-3; clone_size: NA; d_call: NA; cdr3_nt: TGTGCCAGTAGCCTGGGACTGGCAGATACGCAGTATTTT; cdr3_aa: CASSLGLADTQYF
v_call: TRBV28; j_call: TRBJ1-4; clone_size: NA; d_call: TRBD1; cdr3_nt: TGTGCCAGCAACACTGGGGGACAGAGTAATGAAAAACTGTTTTTT; cdr3_aa: CASNTGGQSNEKLFF
v_call: TRBV4-1; j_call: TRBJ1-3; clone_size: NA; d_call: NA; cdr3_nt: TGCGCCAGCAGCCAATTAGGGGTATCGGGTGGAAACACCATATATTTT; cdr3_aa: CASSQLGVSGGNTIYF
v_call: TRBV5-1; j_call: TRBJ1-2; clone_size: NA; d_call: NA; cdr3_nt: TGCGCCAGCAGCTTGGCACCGACAGGTCGCCTCTATGGCTACACCTTC; cdr3_aa: CASSLAPTGRLYGYTF
v_call: TRBV6-5; j_call: TRBJ1-1; clone_size: NA; d_call: NA; cdr3_nt: TGTGCCAGCAGTTACTCCTCCGGATTGAACACTGAAGCTTTCTTT; cdr3_aa: CASSYSSGLNTEAFF
v_call: TRBV9; j_call: TRBJ2-1; clone_size: once; d_call: TRBD1; cdr3_nt: TGTGCCAGCAGCTCCACGACAGGGGGCAACAATGAGCAGTTCTTC; cdr3_aa: CASSSTTGGNNEQFF
v_call: TRBV7-9; j_call: TRBJ2-1; clone_size: NA; d_call: TRBD2; cdr3_nt: TGTGCCAGCAGCCCCCTGGGTAGCGGGAGTAATGAGCAGTTCTTC; cdr3_aa: CASSPLGSGSNEQFF
v_call: TRBV7-2; j_call: TRBJ2-7; clone_size: NA; d_call: NA; cdr3_nt: TGTGCCAGCAGACCCGAGAGAGGGATCGGCGAGCAGTACTTC; cdr3_aa: CASRPERGIGEQYF
v_call: TRBV7-9; j_call: TRBJ2-1; clone_size: NA; d_call: TRBD1; cdr3_nt: TGTGCCAGCAGACCAGGACGGGACAGGGTGAGGCAGTTCTTC; cdr3_aa: CASRPGRDRVRQFF
v_call: TRBV29-1; j_call: TRBJ1-4; clone_size: NA; d_call: NA; cdr3_nt: TGCAGCCCGAATCGAGAAGTGGGTGCAACTAATGAAAAACTGTTTTTT; cdr3_aa: CSPNREVGATNEKLFF